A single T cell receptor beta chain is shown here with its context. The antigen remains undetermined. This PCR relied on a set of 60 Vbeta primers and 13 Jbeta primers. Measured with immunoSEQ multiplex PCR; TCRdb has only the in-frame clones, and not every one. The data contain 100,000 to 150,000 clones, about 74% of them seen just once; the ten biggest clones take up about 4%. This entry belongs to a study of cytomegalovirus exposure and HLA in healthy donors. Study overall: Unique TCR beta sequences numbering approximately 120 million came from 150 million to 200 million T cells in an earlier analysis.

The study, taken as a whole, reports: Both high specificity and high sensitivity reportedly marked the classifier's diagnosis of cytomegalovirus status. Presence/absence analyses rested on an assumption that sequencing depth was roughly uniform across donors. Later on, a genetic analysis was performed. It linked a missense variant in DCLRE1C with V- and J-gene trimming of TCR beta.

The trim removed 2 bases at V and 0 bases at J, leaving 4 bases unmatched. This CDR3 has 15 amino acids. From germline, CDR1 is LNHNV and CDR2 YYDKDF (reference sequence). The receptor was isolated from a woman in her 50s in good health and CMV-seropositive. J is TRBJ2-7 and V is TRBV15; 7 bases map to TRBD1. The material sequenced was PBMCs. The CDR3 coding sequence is TGTGCCACCAGCAGATACCGGGACAGCTCCTACGAGCAGTACTTC. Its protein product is CATSRYRDSSYEQYF.